This T cell receptor beta chain was obtained from a study of blood T cell repertoires in COVID-19 (dated by TCRdb to the early 2020s). Context from the whole study: Samples covering the acute and convalescent phases of COVID-19 were provided by collaborators in the United States, Italy and Spain. The material from the prospective study consisted of cDNA or gDNA derived from T cells, B-cell-depleted T cells, or PBMCs. Deeply sampled blood TCRbeta repertoires from subjects exposed to, actively infected with, or recovered from COVID-19 were included in the dataset. The repertoires were released in a freely available public database intended as a resource for research on the immune response to SARS-CoV-2. The samples were drawn from the first 160 participants of the ongoing ImmuneRACE study and from 1,200 or so subjects provided by 6 global collaborators. Sample metadata almost always included a de-identified subject ID, COVID-19 status, age in years and sex. Where available, HLA class I and class II types were taken from metadata supplied by the sample provider and were not determined by assay-based typing.

The immunoSEQ Assay, a bias-controlled multiplex PCR, was used to amplify TCRbeta CDR3 regions from genomic DNA. Regarding the original processing steps: The number of nucleated cells in each sample was estimated from the amplification of reference gene primers within the assay. Sequence reads were collapsed and filtered to measure the absolute abundance of every unique TCRbeta CDR3 rearrangement. For each sample, productive Simpson clonality was calculated as the square root of Simpson's diversity index across productive rearrangements. TCRdb obtained this table from immuneACCESS and retained in-frame rearrangements with V and J assigned. These tables miss some clones; where compared with another copy, unresolved V genes account for less than half of the shortfall, and the remainder is unexplained. That table is the source of V, J and clone size, and D and trimming were worked out from the DNA. The sample table lists fewer than 350,000 clones, over 75% of them with a count of one. Of the sample, 7.2% falls within the top ten clones.

A word on this clone: Its target antigen remains unknown. No base quality information exists; no much larger clone differs at one position.

Findings and caveats that apply to the study as a whole: The quantity of clinical and demographic metadata differed by source and by participant and was supplied without curation.

Each collaborating institution followed its own protocols to collect whole blood in K2EDTA tubes. For TCRbeta analysis, collaborator samples were shipped as frozen whole blood, as isolated PBMCs, or as DNA extracted from either sample type. The CDR3 starts with the cysteine, ends with the phenylalanine, and has 13 residues. Only the CDR3 part of the read is kept: 39 bases, read in frame from the first base. The germline V gene specifies SGHRS as CDR1 and YFSETQ as CDR2. Trimming costs V 8 bases and J 3 bases, and their ends lie 14 bases apart. The sample taken for sequencing was peripheral blood. This TCR was recovered from a human donor in a cohort sampled during active COVID-19. This sequence uses TRBV5-1 and TRBJ1-1, with no D gene named confidently. The CDR3 is CASRTEWDTEAFF. The nucleotides read TGCGCCAGTCGAACAGAATGGGACACTGAAGCTTTCTTT.